This T cell receptor beta chain was identified during a study of PD-L1 blockade in urothelial cancer (dated by TCRdb to the late 2010s). For context, the study as a whole: Therapy was started in the mid-2010s for all patients, and atezolizumab 1,200 mg was administered intravenously every 3 weeks. About 90% of the roughly 29 patients were males with bladder-origin urothelial cancer, and about 60% of the roughly 29 reported a prior smoking history. The study was an exploratory multi-omic analysis of somatic, immune and clinical correlates of response to PD-L1 blockade with atezolizumab in urothelial cancer. An ECOG performance status of 0 or 1 was recorded for the patients, and 0 to 3 prior chemotherapy regimens had been received by the patients. Whole exome sequencing and RNA sequencing of pretreatment tumors were performed alongside TCR sequencing in the same patients. Blood samples were analyzed 3 weeks after the start of treatment (second dose) and 6 weeks after the start of treatment. Durable clinical benefit was defined as progression-free survival longer than 6 months, and TCR features were also tested against progression-free and overall survival. Durable clinical benefit was achieved by nine patients but not by the remaining 20. A median of roughly 140,000 T cells and tens of thousands of unique TCRs was obtained from blood samples, and a median clonality of 0.080 was observed. Some 30 patients had pretreatment blood TCR-seq, about 25 had at least one posttreatment blood collection, and about 25 had tumor TCR-seq. Pretreatment tumor samples, along with matched peripheral blood collected serially before and after atezolizumab treatment, underwent TCR sequencing.

The CDR3 runs 14 residues from the cysteine to the phenylalanine. CDR3 DNA is the only sequence kept; it has 42 bases, read in frame from the first base. The germline V gene encodes CDR1 SGHRS and CDR2 YFSETQ. The V end gives up 4 bases and the J end 7 bases, leaving 8 bases in the junction not matched to a gene. About this clone itself: Its target antigen remains unknown. Per-nucleotide qualities are absent, and no much larger clonotype sits a single base away.

The cohort comprised fewer than 35 patients with locally advanced or metastatic urothelial carcinoma treated at Memorial Sloan Kettering on a trial protocol. Peripheral blood mononuclear cells were collected pretreatment and during treatment, at between 1 and 8 total time points per patient. The Qiagen DNeasy Blood extraction kit was used to purify genomic DNA from total PBMCs and tumor samples. PBMCs were collected pretreatment and during treatment and were isolated and stored as previously described. What the study reported, not specific to this receptor: Because the sample size was small (n ≈ 27) and many exploratory analyses were performed, the results are intended to be hypothesis-generating. Improved progression-free and overall survival was associated with having pretreatment peripheral blood TCR clonality below the median. Among patients with durable benefit, tumor-associated TCR clones showed greater expansion in peripheral blood 3 weeks after treatment started (n of about 21, p = 0.022).

Synthetic TCR analog templates were spiked into each PCR to estimate absolute template abundance from read counts. The immunoSEQ assay used bias-controlled V and J gene primers to amplify TCRbeta CDR3 regions from genomic DNA. Sequencing of rearranged TCRbeta segments was performed at approximately 20X coverage. The paper's data handling went like this. Clustering was used to correct sequencing errors, and CDR3s were annotated against IMGT to assign V, D and J genes. Only productive TCRbeta rearrangements were used in downstream analyses, excluding out-of-frame or stop-codon sequences. Clonality was calculated as one minus the Shannon entropy normalized by the log of the number of unique productive sequences. Clones differing between time points or between blood and tumor were identified using Fisher's exact test with Benjamini-Hochberg correction, with an adjusted p below 0.01 applied as the threshold. TCRdb carries this immuneACCESS record with in-frame sequences only. Its versions omit some clonotypes, under half of them owing to an unresolved V gene in the studies checked, with the rest unexplained. V and J calls and clone size come straight from that table; D and trimming were deduced from the DNA. The sample table records 80,000 to 100,000 clones; roughly 82% of these occur just once. The ten largest clones add up to roughly 9.5% of the sample.

The V gene is TRBV5-1 and the J gene is TRBJ2-1, with TRBD1 identical over 7 junction bases. Sequenced material: PBMCs, taken around atezolizumab (anti-PD-L1) treatment. This receptor was identified in a man aged 70-80 years with urothelial cancer. CDR3 sequence: CASSRGPGENEQFF. The DNA sequence is TGCGCCAGCAGCAGGGGGCCAGGGGAAAATGAGCAGTTCTTC.